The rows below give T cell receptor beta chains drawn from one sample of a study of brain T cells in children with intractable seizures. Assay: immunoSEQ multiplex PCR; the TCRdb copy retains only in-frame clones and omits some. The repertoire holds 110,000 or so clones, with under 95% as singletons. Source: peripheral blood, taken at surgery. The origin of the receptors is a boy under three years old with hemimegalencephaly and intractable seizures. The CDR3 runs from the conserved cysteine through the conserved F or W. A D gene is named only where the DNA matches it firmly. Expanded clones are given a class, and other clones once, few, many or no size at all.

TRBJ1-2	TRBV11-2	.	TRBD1	CASSPDRGGYTF	TGTGCCAGCAGCCCTGACAGGGGCGGCTACACCTTC
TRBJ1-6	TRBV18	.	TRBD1	CASSLSADRAGSPLHF	TGTGCCAGCTCCCTGAGTGCGGACAGGGCCGGTTCACCCCTCCACTTT
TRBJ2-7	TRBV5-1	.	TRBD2	CASSLGTNEQYF	TGCGCCAGCAGCCTAGGGACTAACGAGCAGTACTTC
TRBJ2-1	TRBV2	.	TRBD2	CASSEYGLADTSSYNEQFF	TGTGCCAGCAGTGAATACGGGCTAGCGGATACCTCCTCCTACAATGAGCAGTTCTTC
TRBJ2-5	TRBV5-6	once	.	CASSPRSLGRETQYF	TGTGCCAGCAGCCCCAGGAGTCTGGGCCGGGAGACCCAGTACTTC
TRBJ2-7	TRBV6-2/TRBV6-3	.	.	CASSYSAEGPNYEQYF	TGTGCCAGCAGTTATTCGGCTGAGGGGCCGAACTACGAGCAGTACTTC
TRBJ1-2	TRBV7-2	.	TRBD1	CASSLETGTGYGYTF	TGTGCCAGCAGCTTAGAAACCGGGACAGGGTATGGCTACACCTTC
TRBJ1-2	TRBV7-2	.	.	CASSLQSGSPNYGYTF	TGTGCCAGCAGCTTACAATCGGGATCTCCTAACTATGGCTACACCTTC
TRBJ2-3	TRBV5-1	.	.	CATMEVGATTDTQYF	TGCGCCACCATGGAGGTTGGGGCCACCACAGATACGCAGTATTTT
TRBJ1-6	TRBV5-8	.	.	CASGSVGGASPLHF	TGTGCCAGCGGGTCCGTCGGGGGGGCTTCACCCCTCCACTTT